This T cell receptor beta chain was identified in a study of cytomegalovirus exposure and HLA in healthy donors. Whole-study results and caveats: According to an earlier analysis, most TCR beta V segments yielded productive rearrangements about 90% or about 30% of the time. Rarity marked most TCR sequences, yet some public TCRs occurred in many donors.

V lost 0 bases, J lost 1 base, and 13 bases lay in between. This CDR3 has 16 amino acids. The germline V gene encodes CDR1 SEHNR and CDR2 FQNEAQ (reference sequence). With 60 Vbeta and 13 Jbeta primers, the PCR was carried out. TCRdb's copy holds only in-frame clones and misses some; the assay was immunoSEQ multiplex PCR. The sample carries about 210,000 clones, about three quarters recorded once. On this clone itself: Antigen: not known.

This TCR was recovered from a male donor in good health and CMV-seronegative. This chain links TRBV7-9 with TRBJ2-7; D is perhaps TRBD1 (6 bases). Sample: PBMCs. CDR3 in amino acids: CASSLAIQGLSYEQYF. The CDR3 DNA is TGTGCCAGCAGCTTAGCGATTCAGGGGCTATCCTACGAGCAGTACTTC.